The T cell receptor (beta chain) described here comes from a study of T cells expressing NK-cell markers. Study at large: There were seven HCMV-seropositive donors and one seronegative donor among the eight sequenced.

Regarding this clonotype: Its antigen is undetermined.

Notes on the study in general: Over 5 donors had dominant NKG2C+ clonotypes that comprised roughly 1.0-8% of their CD8+ T cells.

The CDR3 is 16 residues long. No DNA is given; TCRdb re-called the 5' RACE reads and lists each CDR3 protein once. The repertoire table contains over 250,000 distinct CDR3 sequences. Sequenced: blood T cells: a sorted CD56 or NKG2C T cell subset, CD4+ or CD8+ T cells, or bulk PBMC T cells (not recorded which). The sequence was obtained from a woman between 18 and 75 years old in good health. The chain couples TRBV12-3 or TRBV12-4 to TRBJ2-2; there is no DNA to check the TCRdb D call of TRBD2. The chain's CDR3 is CASSPGTSERAGELFF.